The rows below give T cell receptor beta chains drawn from one sample of a study of CD8+ T cells in alopecia areata. Generated by immunoSEQ multiplex PCR, the TCRdb table keeps only in-frame clones and is missing some. Among 60,000 to 90,000 clones listed, 66% were seen once. Sequences were derived from CD8+ T cells sorted from blood, sampled at week 24, from a patient treated with tofacitinib. The receptors here all came from a human donor with alopecia areata. The CDR3 runs from the conserved cysteine through the conserved F or W. A D gene is named only where the DNA matches it firmly. Part of the rows lack a size; the others show once, few, many or a class for expanded clones.

TRBV2	-	-	TRBJ2-5	CASILEGAILKTQYF	-
TRBV4-3	-	-	TRBJ2-5	CASSQDRAGQETQYF	TGCGCCAGCAGCCAAGATCGGGCAGGTCAAGAGACCCAGTACTTC
TRBV7-7	-	TRBD2	TRBJ2-1	CASSSAAGGSYNEQFF	TGTGCCAGCAGCTCCGCGGCGGGGGGGTCTTACAATGAGCAGTTCTTC
TRBV7-6	-	-	TRBJ1-1	CASSLAGTEAFF	TGTGCCAGCAGCTTGGCCGGGACTGAAGCTTTCTTT
TRBV28	few	TRBD2	TRBJ2-7	CASSLPGTSGRGNYEQYF	TGTGCCAGCAGCCTACCCGGGACTAGCGGGAGGGGAAACTACGAGCAGTACTTC
TRBV7-2	-	-	TRBJ2-3	CASSLTGGVADTQYF	TGTGCCAGCAGCTTAACAGGCGGGGTTGCAGATACGCAGTATTTT
TRBV4-1	-	TRBD1	TRBJ2-4	CASSQETGEDIQYF	TGCGCCAGCAGCCAAGAGACAGGGGAGGACATTCAGTACTTC
TRBV4-1	once	TRBD2	TRBJ2-7	CASSGGAYEQYF	TGCGCCAGCAGTGGGGGGGCCTACGAGCAGTACTTC
TRBV29-1	-	-	TRBJ1-4	CSVEFGDGEKLFF	TGCAGCGTTGAATTCGGGGATGGCGAAAAACTGTTTTTT
TRBV27	-	-	TRBJ1-2	CASSSLLPGLGVDGYTF	TGTGCCAGCAGTTCACTACTACCGGGGCTCGGAGTCGATGGCTACACCTTC
TRBV30	-	TRBD1	TRBJ1-5	CAWRGQGTFQPQHF	TGTGCCTGGAGGGGACAGGGAACGTTTCAGCCCCAGCATTTT
TRBV4-1	-	TRBD2	TRBJ2-7	CASSQAAQLAGNSYEQYF	TGCGCCAGCAGCCAAGCAGCCCAACTAGCGGGGAACTCCTACGAGCAGTACTTC
TRBV9	-	-	TRBJ2-1	CASSDNQPAYNEQFF	TGTGCCAGCAGCGACAACCAGCCTGCCTACAATGAGCAGTTCTTC
TRBV7-3	-	-	TRBJ2-2	CASSFAGSNTGELFF	TGTGCCAGCAGCTTCGCGGGGTCAAACACCGGGGAGCTGTTTTTT
TRBV9	-	TRBD1	TRBJ1-1	CASSATGARSDTEAFF	TGTGCCAGCAGCGCGACAGGGGCCCGCTCGGACACTGAAGCTTTCTTT
TRBV6-4	once	-	TRBJ2-1	CASSYLLEGDEQFF	TGTGCCAGCAGTTACCTTCTAGAGGGCGATGAGCAGTTCTTC
TRBV7-9	few	-	TRBJ2-1	CATMVPNEQFF	TGTGCCACGATGGTCCCCAATGAGCAGTTCTTC
TRBV25-1	-	-	TRBJ1-6	CASSEWVRDSPLHF	TGTGCCAGCAGTGAATGGGTCAGGGACTCACCCCTCCACTTT
TRBV4-1	once	-	TRBJ1-6	CASSQQGMGNSPLHF	TGCGCCAGCAGCCAACAGGGAATGGGAAATTCACCCCTCCACTTT
TRBV4-3	-	-	TRBJ2-5	CASSQDRGSPRTQYF	TGCGCCAGCAGCCAAGATCGAGGAAGCCCAAGGACCCAGTACTTC
TRBV5-1	-	-	TRBJ2-7	CASSWVPGYEQYF	TGCGCCAGCAGCTGGGTTCCAGGTTACGAGCAGTACTTC
TRBV5-6	-	-	TRBJ1-1	CASSLGTLGYTEAFF	TGTGCCAGCAGCTTGGGGACCCTTGGGTACACTGAAGCTTTCTTT
TRBV10-3	-	TRBD2	TRBJ2-3	CATVEGGYTDTQYF	TGTGCCACCGTAGAGGGAGGGTACACAGATACGCAGTATTTT
TRBV7-9	-	TRBD2	TRBJ2-1	CASSPTSVNNEQFF	TGTGCCAGCAGCCCCACTAGCGTAAACAATGAGCAGTTCTTC
TRBV27	-	-	TRBJ2-1	CASSLMAGPYNEQFF	TGTGCCAGCAGTTTGATGGCAGGGCCTTACAATGAGCAGTTCTTC
TRBV4-1	-	TRBD2	TRBJ2-1	CASSPTSGSRNEQFF	TGCGCCAGCAGCCCGACTAGCGGGAGCCGTAATGAGCAGTTCTTC
TRBV4-3	-	TRBD2	TRBJ2-3	CASSHPPSGGPDTQYF	TGCGCCAGCAGCCATCCACCTAGCGGAGGCCCGGATACGCAGTATTTT
TRBV18	-	TRBD1	TRBJ2-6	CASSPRDRGFSGANVLTF	TGTGCCAGCTCACCGCGGGACAGGGGATTCTCTGGGGCCAACGTCCTGACTTTC
TRBV28	once	-	TRBJ2-3	CASRWVDTQYF	TGTGCCAGCAGATGGGTAGATACGCAGTATTTT
TRBV7-2	medium-sized	-	TRBJ1-6	CASSKMTGTYSPLHF	TGTGCCAGCAGCAAGATGACAGGAACCTATTCACCCCTCCACTTT
TRBV5-4	-	TRBD1	TRBJ2-7	CASSFGTGFSYEQYF	TGTGCCAGCAGCTTCGGGACAGGGTTCTCCTACGAGCAGTACTTC
TRBV19	-	TRBD2	TRBJ2-1	CASSRGLALEQFF	TGTGCCAGTAGTCGAGGACTAGCGCTTGAGCAGTTCTTC
TRBV9	-	-	TRBJ2-3	CASSGVPRAHNTQYF	TGTGCCAGCAGCGGAGTCCCCCGGGCCCACAACACGCAGTATTTT
TRBV7-2	-	-	TRBJ1-1	CASSQDVIVGQHTEAFF	TGTGCCAGCAGCCAAGACGTAATAGTGGGACAACACACTGAAGCTTTCTTT
TRBV5-1	-	-	TRBJ1-2	CASSPSTGVGGYTF	TGCGCCAGCAGCCCGTCGACAGGCGTCGGTGGCTACACCTTC
TRBV30	-	TRBD1	TRBJ1-2	CAWRQGGSGYTF	TGTGCCTGGAGACAGGGGGGAAGTGGCTACACCTTC
TRBV6-4	-	-	TRBJ2-3	CASSGSGGTDTQYF	TGTGCCAGCAGCGGCTCGGGGGGCACAGATACGCAGTATTTT
TRBV25-1	-	TRBD1	TRBJ1-2	CATSEGAYGYTF	TGTGCCACAAGTGAGGGGGCCTATGGCTACACCTTC
TRBV10-3	-	-	TRBJ2-7	CAISDGGPYEQYF	TGTGCCATCAGTGACGGGGGGCCCTACGAGCAGTACTTC
TRBV29-1	few	-	TRBJ1-1	CSSGGTEAFF	TGCAGCTCGGGGGGCACTGAAGCTTTCTTT
TRBV7-9	few	TRBD1	TRBJ1-1	CASSSPDRIRTEAFF	TGTGCCAGCAGCTCCCCGGACAGGATTCGCACTGAAGCTTTCTTT
TRBV19	few	-	TRBJ1-1	CASSIAKATEAFF	TGTGCCAGTAGTATAGCCAAGGCCACTGAAGCTTTCTTT
TRBV13	-	-	TRBJ1-1	CASSDRSEDQAFF	TGTGCCAGCAGCGACCGCTCCGAGGACCAAGCTTTCTTT
TRBV5-1	once	-	TRBJ2-5	CASSLYGHQETQYF	TGCGCCAGCAGCTTGTATGGACACCAAGAGACCCAGTACTTC
TRBV25-1	-	TRBD2	TRBJ2-5	CASSESGLNPFQETQYF	TGTGCCAGCAGTGAATCGGGACTAAACCCTTTTCAAGAGACCCAGTACTTC
TRBV4-1	-	TRBD1	TRBJ1-1	CASAWMGQRRTEAFF	TGCGCCAGCGCGTGGATGGGACAGCGACGGACTGAAGCTTTCTTT
TRBV4-3	-	-	TRBJ1-5	CASSQGAYGNQPQHF	TGCGCCAGCAGCCAAGGGGCTTATGGCAATCAGCCCCAGCATTTT
TRBV7-2	few	TRBD1	TRBJ1-1	CASRGQGSTEAFF	TGTGCCAGCAGAGGACAGGGCTCAACTGAAGCTTTCTTT
TRBV6-1	-	-	TRBJ1-5	CASSEGQATGQPQHF	TGTGCCAGCAGTGAAGGACAGGCTACAGGTCAGCCCCAGCATTTT
TRBV4-3	-	TRBD2	TRBJ2-2	CASSPNSHLAGGVTGELFF	TGCGCCAGCAGCCCAAACTCCCACTTAGCGGGAGGGGTGACCGGGGAGCTGTTTTTT
TRBV7-9	-	-	TRBJ2-4	CASSLEQSIQYF	TGTGCCAGCAGCCTGGAACAATCAATTCAGTACTTC
TRBV7-2	-	-	TRBJ2-5	CASSPGWGQETQYF	TGTGCCAGCAGCCCGGGTTGGGGCCAAGAGACCCAGTACTTC
TRBV4-3	few	TRBD1	TRBJ2-1	CASSPDGTGYNEQFF	TGCGCCAGCAGCCCCGATGGGACAGGTTACAATGAGCAGTTCTTC
TRBV19	few	-	TRBJ2-7	CASSMIGDGDYEQYF	TGTGCCAGTAGTATGATTGGGGACGGCGACTACGAGCAGTACTTC
TRBV2	-	TRBD2	TRBJ2-7	CASTNSGRGSYEQYF	TGTGCCAGCACCAATAGCGGGAGGGGGTCCTACGAGCAGTACTTC